This TCR beta chain was obtained from a study of vaccination and CD4 T cells after COVID-19. The ends were cut back, 0 bases at V and 5 bases at J, with 8 bases in the middle. CDR3 length: 14 residues. The germline gives CDR1 MGHRA, CDR2 YSYEKL. Time point denoted: late sampling 161 to 241 days after vaccination in a few convalescent patients. Treatment of the sample: roughly ten-day PBMC culture with coronavirus spike peptide pools or control peptides (ViraFEST assay). Scientists ran DNA taken from cultured CD4+ T cells through the Oncomine TCR Beta short-read assay for sequencing. TCRdb ran MiXCR on the PCR reads and lists one entry per CDR3 protein. The data hold around 26,000 distinct CDR3 sequences, with less than 45% observed a single time. Remarks on this clonotype: Its specificity is not known.

The sequencing used CD4+ T cells from blood, cultured in vitro, collected about 7 months after SARS-CoV-2 vaccination. The TCR sequence derives from a human donor who had recovered from COVID-19. The rearrangement links TRBV4-1 to TRBJ1-5; D is unresolved. The CDR3 DNA is TGCGCCAGCAGCCAAGATCGCCAGGATCAGCCCCAGCATTTT. It is translated as CASSQDRQDQPQHF.